This T cell receptor beta chain was retrieved from a study of T cell changes during pregnancy in multiple sclerosis (dated 2019 in TCRdb). Regarding the research as a whole: Changes in the T cell repertoire over the course of pregnancy were examined in this study in women with multiple sclerosis.

As concerns this clone: Which antigen it targets is not known. Within one base of it there is no much larger clone, and no base qualities were kept.

Receptors were amplified or captured by the immunoSEQ multiplex PCR assay. TCRdb provides this immuneACCESS table in a form limited to in-frame rearrangements. Some clones are lacking; in checked studies, under half of them reflect an unresolved V gene, and why the rest are absent is not known. In this sample the table shows 75,000 to 95,000 clones, 85% to 95% of which occur a single time. The ten largest clonotypes hold 2% to 2.5% of the sample. V is shortened by 3 bases, J by 0 bases, and the region joining them spans 15 bases. CDR1 and CDR2 were assigned from the germline V gene as SGHTS and YDEGEE. The CDR3 goes from the cysteine to the phenylalanine over 16 residues. Just the 48-base CDR3 DNA is kept, in frame starting at base 1.

The input for sequencing was peripheral blood, taken after pregnancy. The TCR originated in a female donor with multiple sclerosis, enrolled in a pregnancy study. Recombination linked TRBV5-8 to TRBJ1-1, and possibly TRBD1, on 6 matching bases. The CDR3 here reads CASSSGQSRLNTEAFF. The nucleotide sequence reads as follows: TGTGCCAGCAGCTCCGGACAGTCTAGACTGAACACTGAAGCTTTCTTT.